The clone carrying this T cell receptor beta chain was detected a few times. The data were obtained in a study of T cells in Graves' hyperthyroidism and ophthalmopathy. Template material for amplifying TCR beta CDR3 regions consisted of RNA transcripts. The study used the HTBI primer set for a first-round RT-PCR of the TCR CDR3. TCRdb independently ran MiXCR on the multiplex PCR reads; one entry per CDR3 protein. The table has some 490,000 distinct CDR3 sequences, less than 25% seen once. Material: blood. This receptor was identified in a woman in her sixties or seventies with Graves' ophthalmopathy.

CDR3 bases: TGCAGTGCTGCGGAGGGACTAGCGAGCTACAATGAGCAGTTCTTC. Its protein product is CSAAEGLASYNEQFF. The rearrangement uses TRBV20-1 and TRBJ2-1; 10 positions agree with TRBD2. This CDR3 spans 15 amino acids. Germline assignment: CDR1 DFQATT and CDR2 SNEGSKA (reference sequence). The J segment lost 3 bases and the V segment lost 5 bases, leaving 7 bases of the junction unmatched.